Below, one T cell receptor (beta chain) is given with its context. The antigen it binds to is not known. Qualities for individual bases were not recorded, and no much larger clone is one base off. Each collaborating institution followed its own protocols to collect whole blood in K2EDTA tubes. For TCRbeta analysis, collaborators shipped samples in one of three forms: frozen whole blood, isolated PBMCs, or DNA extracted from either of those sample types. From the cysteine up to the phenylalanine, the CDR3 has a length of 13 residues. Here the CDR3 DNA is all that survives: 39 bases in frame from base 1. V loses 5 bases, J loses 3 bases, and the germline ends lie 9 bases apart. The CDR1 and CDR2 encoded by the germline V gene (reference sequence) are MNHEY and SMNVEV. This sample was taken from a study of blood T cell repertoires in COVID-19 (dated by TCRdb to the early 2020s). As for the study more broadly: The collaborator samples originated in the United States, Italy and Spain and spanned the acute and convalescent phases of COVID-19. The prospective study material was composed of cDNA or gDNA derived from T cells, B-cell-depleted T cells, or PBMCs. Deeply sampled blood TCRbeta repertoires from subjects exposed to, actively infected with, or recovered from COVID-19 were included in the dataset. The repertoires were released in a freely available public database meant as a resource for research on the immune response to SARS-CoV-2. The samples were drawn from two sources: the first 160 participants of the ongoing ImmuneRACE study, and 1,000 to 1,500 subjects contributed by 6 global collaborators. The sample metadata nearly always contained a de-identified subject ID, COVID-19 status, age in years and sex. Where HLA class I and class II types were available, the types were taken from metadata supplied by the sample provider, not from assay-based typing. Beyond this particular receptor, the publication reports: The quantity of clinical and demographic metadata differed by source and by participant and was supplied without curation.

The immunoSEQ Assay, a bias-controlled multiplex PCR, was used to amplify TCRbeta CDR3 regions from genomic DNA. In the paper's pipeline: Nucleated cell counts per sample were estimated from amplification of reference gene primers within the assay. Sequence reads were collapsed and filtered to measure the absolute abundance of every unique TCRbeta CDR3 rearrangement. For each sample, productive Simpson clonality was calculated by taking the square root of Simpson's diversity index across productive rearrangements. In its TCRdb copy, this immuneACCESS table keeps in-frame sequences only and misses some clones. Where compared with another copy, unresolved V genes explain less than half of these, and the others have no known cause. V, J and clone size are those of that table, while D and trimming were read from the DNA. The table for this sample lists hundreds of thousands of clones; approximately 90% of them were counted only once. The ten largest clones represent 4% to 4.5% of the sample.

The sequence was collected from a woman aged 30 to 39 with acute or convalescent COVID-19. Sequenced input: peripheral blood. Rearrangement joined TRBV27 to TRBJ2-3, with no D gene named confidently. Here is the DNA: TGTGCCAGCAGTCCTCGTATGACAGATACGCAGTATTTT. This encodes CASSPRMTDTQYF.